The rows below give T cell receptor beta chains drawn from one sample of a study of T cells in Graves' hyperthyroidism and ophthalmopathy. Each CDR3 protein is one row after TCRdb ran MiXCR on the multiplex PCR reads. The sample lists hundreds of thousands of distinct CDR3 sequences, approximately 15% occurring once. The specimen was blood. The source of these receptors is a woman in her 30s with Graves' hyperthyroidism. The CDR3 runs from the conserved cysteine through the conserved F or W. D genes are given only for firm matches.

cdr3_aa: CASSQDKPGELFF
j_call: TRBJ2-2
d_call: -
v_call: TRBV3-1

cdr3_aa: CASSGIATSTDTQYF
j_call: TRBJ2-3
d_call: -
v_call: TRBV27

cdr3_aa: CASSVLGLGQYF
j_call: TRBJ2-5
d_call: -
v_call: TRBV2

cdr3_aa: CASSPAGGGYEQYF
j_call: TRBJ2-7
d_call: TRBD2
v_call: TRBV18

cdr3_aa: CASSPRVSAHTEAFF
j_call: TRBJ1-1
d_call: -
v_call: TRBV4-1

cdr3_aa: CASSPDAYSNQPQHF
j_call: TRBJ1-5
d_call: -
v_call: TRBV9

cdr3_aa: CSALRTSGAGETQYF
j_call: TRBJ2-5
d_call: TRBD2
v_call: TRBV20-1

cdr3_aa: CASSVAQGIEYGYTF
j_call: TRBJ1-2
d_call: -
v_call: TRBV9

cdr3_aa: CATSDSGQGIYNEQFF
j_call: TRBJ2-1
d_call: TRBD1
v_call: TRBV24-1

cdr3_aa: CASSRGGTGANVLTF
j_call: TRBJ2-6
d_call: -
v_call: TRBV28

cdr3_aa: CASSTQGFGANVLTF
j_call: TRBJ2-6
d_call: -
v_call: TRBV7-2

cdr3_aa: CASSPGPGRRSTTEAFF
j_call: TRBJ1-1
d_call: -
v_call: TRBV18

cdr3_aa: CSVEGLAGGYNEQFF
j_call: TRBJ2-1
d_call: TRBD2
v_call: TRBV29-1

cdr3_aa: CAISESRGEQFF
j_call: TRBJ2-1
d_call: -
v_call: TRBV10-3

cdr3_aa: CASSSVFGEAFF
j_call: TRBJ1-1
d_call: -
v_call: TRBV7-8

cdr3_aa: CSARETGRNTEAFF
j_call: TRBJ1-1
d_call: -
v_call: TRBV20-1

cdr3_aa: CASSPASGSYNEQFF
j_call: TRBJ2-1
d_call: TRBD2
v_call: TRBV28

cdr3_aa: CASKALLGSNQPQHF
j_call: TRBJ1-5
d_call: -
v_call: TRBV19

cdr3_aa: CASSWGGTGANVLTF
j_call: TRBJ2-6
d_call: -
v_call: TRBV28

cdr3_aa: CASSLDRVVSGANVLTF
j_call: TRBJ2-6
d_call: -
v_call: TRBV7-2

cdr3_aa: CASSPRGGGSSYEQYF
j_call: TRBJ2-7
d_call: TRBD2
v_call: TRBV4-2

cdr3_aa: CATSRAVYNEQFF
j_call: TRBJ2-1
d_call: -
v_call: TRBV24-1

cdr3_aa: CASSKDRANSNQPQHF
j_call: TRBJ1-5
d_call: -
v_call: TRBV2

cdr3_aa: CSAKKQGWNSPLHF
j_call: TRBJ1-6
d_call: TRBD1
v_call: TRBV20-1

cdr3_aa: CASREGTDFSYNEQFF
j_call: TRBJ2-1
d_call: -
v_call: TRBV6-1

cdr3_aa: CASSETPGMAETQYF
j_call: TRBJ2-5
d_call: -
v_call: TRBV6-1

cdr3_aa: CASSLLGAGNNSPLHF
j_call: TRBJ1-6
d_call: -
v_call: TRBV7-3

cdr3_aa: CASSSGQGSRGKLFF
j_call: TRBJ1-4
d_call: TRBD1
v_call: TRBV2

cdr3_aa: CASSPTGVNTEAFF
j_call: TRBJ1-1
d_call: TRBD1
v_call: TRBV12-3/TRBV12-4

cdr3_aa: CASSPLGRAPTDTQYF
j_call: TRBJ2-3
d_call: TRBD2
v_call: TRBV6-1

cdr3_aa: CASSEVLGVGTDTQYF
j_call: TRBJ2-3
d_call: -
v_call: TRBV6-1

cdr3_aa: CASRKTLGGGQSGEPFF
j_call: TRBJ2-2
d_call: -
v_call: TRBV6-1

cdr3_aa: CASSQETGTLHF
j_call: TRBJ1-6
d_call: -
v_call: TRBV4-3

cdr3_aa: CSAQADYPPTSTDTQYF
j_call: TRBJ2-3
d_call: -
v_call: TRBV20-1

cdr3_aa: CASSLEVLAGGTDTQYF
j_call: TRBJ2-3
d_call: TRBD2
v_call: TRBV28

cdr3_aa: CASSARGLLYSNQPQHF
j_call: TRBJ1-5
d_call: -
v_call: TRBV6-2/TRBV6-3

cdr3_aa: CASTPLGWDTQYF
j_call: TRBJ2-3
d_call: -
v_call: TRBV27

cdr3_aa: CAWSTGNNEQFF
j_call: TRBJ2-1
d_call: -
v_call: TRBV30

cdr3_aa: CASRKRGFRPRGTEAFF
j_call: TRBJ1-1
d_call: -
v_call: TRBV6-5

cdr3_aa: CASSFAATAGNEQFF
j_call: TRBJ2-1
d_call: -
v_call: TRBV7-2

cdr3_aa: CASSPRTSGGDNEQFF
j_call: TRBJ2-1
d_call: TRBD2
v_call: TRBV7-2

cdr3_aa: CASSYGRDRDYGYTF
j_call: TRBJ1-2
d_call: TRBD1
v_call: TRBV6-5

cdr3_aa: CSASSGRRWIDEQFF
j_call: TRBJ2-1
d_call: TRBD2
v_call: TRBV20-1

cdr3_aa: CASRAQGYASPLHF
j_call: TRBJ1-6
d_call: -
v_call: TRBV6-1

cdr3_aa: CASSFSAGGTGTQYF
j_call: TRBJ2-3
d_call: -
v_call: TRBV28

cdr3_aa: CASSFEGLSRNQPQHF
j_call: TRBJ1-5
d_call: -
v_call: TRBV5-5

cdr3_aa: CASTSGSRETQYF
j_call: TRBJ2-5
d_call: TRBD2
v_call: TRBV6-2/TRBV6-3

cdr3_aa: CASSLFLSGGAGELFF
j_call: TRBJ2-2
d_call: -
v_call: TRBV7-2

cdr3_aa: CASSFLMARGDTQYF
j_call: TRBJ2-3
d_call: -
v_call: TRBV7-9

cdr3_aa: CASSEGAGNSPLHF
j_call: TRBJ1-6
d_call: -
v_call: TRBV6-1

cdr3_aa: CASSLWPGNEKLFF
j_call: TRBJ1-4
d_call: -
v_call: TRBV27

cdr3_aa: CASSLANSNTGELFF
j_call: TRBJ2-2
d_call: -
v_call: TRBV7-8

cdr3_aa: CASSLDSGDTGELFF
j_call: TRBJ2-2
d_call: -
v_call: TRBV11-2

cdr3_aa: CSARGWAGKAGTVTDTQYF
j_call: TRBJ2-3
d_call: TRBD2
v_call: TRBV20-1

cdr3_aa: CSVEDHRREETQYF
j_call: TRBJ2-5
d_call: -
v_call: TRBV29-1